This T cell receptor beta chain was documented in a study of response to subunit inactivated influenza vaccine. Each CDR3 protein gets one entry after TCRdb re-called the RT-PCR reads with MiXCR. The profile shows about 170,000 distinct CDR3 sequences, around a tenth of them singletons. Study-level points and caveats: Seasonal influenza vaccination, on each occasion, was suggested by the authors to recruit few new T cells.

For this clonotype: The antigen is not known.

The sample here was CD8+ T cells sorted from PBMCs, taken less than 25 months after vaccination. This receptor was obtained from a man between 45 and 75 years old who received an inactivated influenza vaccine.

The CDR3 coding sequence is TGTGCCAGCAGCCGCCTAGCTGCGCCCCCTGACGGGGAGCTGTTTTTT. It codes for CASSRLAAPPDGELFF. The chain combines TRBV2 with TRBJ2-2; TRBD2 might be the D (5 bases). CDR1 SNHLY and CDR2 FYNNEI come from the germline V gene. The CDR3 is 16 amino acids. The germline V and J ends were trimmed by 6 bases and 7 bases, with 21 bases remaining between them.